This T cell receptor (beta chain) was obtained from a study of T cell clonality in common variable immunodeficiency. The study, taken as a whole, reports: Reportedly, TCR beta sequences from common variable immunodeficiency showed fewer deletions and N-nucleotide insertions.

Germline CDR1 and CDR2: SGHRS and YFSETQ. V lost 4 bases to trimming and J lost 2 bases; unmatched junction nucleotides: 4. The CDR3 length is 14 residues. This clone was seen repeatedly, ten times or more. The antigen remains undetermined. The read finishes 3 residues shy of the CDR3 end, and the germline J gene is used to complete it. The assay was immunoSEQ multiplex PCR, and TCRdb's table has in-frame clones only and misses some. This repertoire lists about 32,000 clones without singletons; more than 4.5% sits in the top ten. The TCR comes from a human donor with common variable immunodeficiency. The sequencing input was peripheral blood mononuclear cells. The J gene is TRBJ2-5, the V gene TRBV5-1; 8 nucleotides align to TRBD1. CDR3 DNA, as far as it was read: TGCGCCAGCAGCGTGGGACAGGCACAAGAGACC. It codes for CASSVGQAQET. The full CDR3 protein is CASSVGQAQETQYF.